Listed below are T cell receptor beta chains from one sample, sequenced in a study of cytomegalovirus exposure and HLA in healthy donors. Profiled with immunoSEQ multiplex PCR; TCRdb holds only in-frame clones, not every one. The table lists around 110,000 clones, about three fifths of them singletons. The sequencing sample was made of PBMCs. Every receptor here comes from a woman aged 40-49 years in good health and CMV-seropositive. Each CDR3 is given with its conserved first and last residue. The D gene is left open where the match is weak. The size entry is marked missing in some rows and otherwise reads once, few, many or a size class.

V	J	size	length	D	CDR3	DNA
TRBV6-1	TRBJ1-4	few	15	.	CASSDPKKTNEKLFF	TGTGCCAGCAGTGATCCTAAAAAAACTAATGAAAAACTGTTTTTT
TRBV7-2	TRBJ1-2	once	13	.	CASSPAGAGGYTF	TGTGCCAGCAGCCCGGCGGGGGCGGGCGGCTACACCTTC
TRBV9	TRBJ2-7	.	15	TRBD1	CASSQGGTGGSEQYF	TGTGCCAGCAGCCAGGGGGGGACAGGGGGTAGCGAGCAGTACTTC
TRBV4-2	TRBJ2-1	.	17	TRBD2	CASSQDPSGGFHNEQFF	TGTGCCAGCAGCCAAGATCCTAGCGGGGGGTTCCACAATGAGCAGTTCTTC
TRBV27	TRBJ2-5	few	14	TRBD1	CASALVTGGETQYF	TGTGCCAGCGCCCTGGTGACAGGGGGAGAGACCCAGTACTTC
TRBV10-1	TRBJ2-2	.	13	.	CASSELSTGELFF	TGCGCCAGCAGTGAATTGTCTACCGGGGAGCTGTTTTTT
TRBV2	TRBJ2-1	.	10	.	CAGGGPEQFF	TGTGCCGGCGGGGGCCCTGAGCAGTTCTTC
TRBV29-1	TRBJ2-3	once	14	TRBD1	CSVETRTGTDTQYF	TGCAGCGTTGAGACTCGGACAGGGACAGATACGCAGTATTTT
TRBV5-1	TRBJ1-5	.	15	.	CASSLDSNSNQPQHF	TGCGCCAGCAGCCTGGACAGTAATAGCAATCAGCCCCAGCATTTT
TRBV5-4	TRBJ2-2	once	14	.	CASSLDINTGELFF	TGTGCCAGCAGCTTAGACATCAACACCGGGGAGCTGTTTTTT
TRBV5-1	TRBJ1-5	.	13	TRBD1	CASRDDRDQPQHF	TGCGCCAGCAGAGATGACAGGGATCAGCCCCAGCATTTT
TRBV20-1	TRBJ2-7	.	11	.	CSKGTPGEQYF	TGCAGTAAAGGGACTCCGGGTGAGCAGTACTTC
TRBV7-7	TRBJ2-2	.	17	.	CASSLGEFAANTGELFF	TGTGCTAGCAGCTTAGGAGAGTTTGCGGCGAACACCGGGGAGCTGTTTTTT
TRBV28	TRBJ1-5	few	12	.	CASSLDSQPQHF	TGTGCCAGCAGCCTCGACAGTCAGCCCCAGCATTTT
TRBV7-9	TRBJ2-7	.	13	.	CASSLTGDYEQYF	TGTGCCAGCAGCTTGACAGGCGATTACGAGCAGTACTTC
TRBV9	TRBJ2-1	.	16	.	CASSVGGGGPYNEQFF	TGTGCCAGCAGCGTAGGGGGAGGGGGTCCGTACAATGAGCAGTTCTTC
TRBV5-4	TRBJ1-3	.	15	.	CASSFGITSGNTIYF	TGTGCCAGCAGCTTCGGGATAACCTCTGGAAACACCATATATTTT
TRBV6-4	TRBJ2-3	few	16	TRBD2	CASTRLAGGLGDTQYF	TGTGCCAGCACCCGACTAGCGGGGGGGCTGGGAGATACGCAGTATTTT
TRBV6-5	TRBJ1-2	.	15	TRBD1	CASSPDRGSSYGYTF	TGTGCCAGCAGCCCGGACAGGGGGTCATCGTACGGCTACACCTTC
TRBV10-2	TRBJ2-3	.	11	.	CASSESDTQYF	TGCGCCAGCAGTGAGAGCGATACGCAGTATTTT
TRBV19	TRBJ1-2	.	15	TRBD1	CASSRGQGAGYGYTF	TGTGCCAGTAGTAGGGGACAGGGGGCAGGTTATGGCTACACCTTC
TRBV5-4	TRBJ2-7	.	16	TRBD2	CASSLRTSGSLHEQYF	TGTGCCAGCAGCCTCCGGACTAGCGGGAGCCTCCACGAGCAGTACTTC
TRBV7-9	TRBJ1-1	few	15	.	CASSLAGGSNTEAFF	TGTGCCAGCAGCTTGGCGGGGGGATCGAACACTGAAGCTTTCTTT
TRBV9	TRBJ1-1	.	17	.	CASSVDKGKGMNTEAFF	TGTGCCAGCAGCGTAGATAAGGGTAAGGGGATGAACACTGAAGCTTTCTTT
TRBV5-4	TRBJ2-5	.	15	.	CASSLRSTTQETQYF	TGTGCCAGCAGCTTAAGGTCCACGACTCAAGAGACCCAGTACTTC
TRBV11-3	TRBJ2-3	.	14	.	CASSSPGLTDTQYF	TGTGCCAGCAGCTCCCCGGGACTTACAGATACGCAGTATTTT
TRBV29-1	TRBJ2-1	.	14	.	CSVEPGGPYNEQFF	TGCAGCGTTGAACCGGGGGGCCCCTACAATGAGCAGTTCTTC
TRBV2	TRBJ2-7	.	13	.	CASSVFRDDEQYF	TGTGCCAGCAGTGTTTTCAGGGATGACGAGCAGTACTTC